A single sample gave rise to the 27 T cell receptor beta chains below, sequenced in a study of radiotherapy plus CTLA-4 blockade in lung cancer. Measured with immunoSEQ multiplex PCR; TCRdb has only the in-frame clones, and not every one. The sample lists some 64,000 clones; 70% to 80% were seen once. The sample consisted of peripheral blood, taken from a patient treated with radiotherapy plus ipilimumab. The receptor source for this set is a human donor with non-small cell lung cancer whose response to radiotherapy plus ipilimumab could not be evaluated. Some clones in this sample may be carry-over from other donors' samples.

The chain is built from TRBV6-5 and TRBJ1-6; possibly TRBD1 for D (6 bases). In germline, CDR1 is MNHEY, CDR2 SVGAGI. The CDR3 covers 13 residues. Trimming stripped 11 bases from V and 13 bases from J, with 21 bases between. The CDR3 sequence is CAPRSGAGSPLHF. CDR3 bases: TGTGCCCCCCGTTCAGGGGCAGGATCCCCCCTCCACTTT.

The CDR3 region is CASWGTSGDSRNTEAFF. The CDR3 bases are TGTGCCAGCTGGGGGACCAGTGGGGACTCCCGGAACACTGAAGCTTTCTTT. The chain links TRBV2 to TRBJ1-1; possibly TRBD1 for D (5 bases). V lost 8 bases, J lost 1 base, and 23 bases lay in between. CDR1 SNHLY and CDR2 FYNNEI come from the germline V gene. This CDR3 spans 17 amino acids. The full variable domain, its missing parts supplied by reference TRBV2 and TRBJ1-1, is EPEVTQTPSHQVTQMGQEVILRCVPISNHLYFYWYRQILGQKVEFLVSFYNNEISEKSEIFDDQFSVERPDGSNFTLKIRSTKLEDSAMYFCASWGTSGDSRNTEAFFGQGTRLTVV.

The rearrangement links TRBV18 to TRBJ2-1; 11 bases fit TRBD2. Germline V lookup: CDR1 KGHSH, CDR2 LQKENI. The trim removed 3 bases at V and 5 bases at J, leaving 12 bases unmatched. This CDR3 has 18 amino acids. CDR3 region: CASSPTLVAGGLNNEQFF. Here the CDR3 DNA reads TGTGCCAGCTCACCGACCCTCGTAGCGGGGGGGCTGAACAATGAGCAGTTCTTC.

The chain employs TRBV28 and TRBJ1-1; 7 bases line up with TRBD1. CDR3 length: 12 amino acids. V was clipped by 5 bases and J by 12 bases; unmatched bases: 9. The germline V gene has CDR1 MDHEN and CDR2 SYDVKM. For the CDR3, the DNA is TGTGCCAGCAGTCCAACAGGGGTTTGGACTTTCTTT. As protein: CASSPTGVWTFF.

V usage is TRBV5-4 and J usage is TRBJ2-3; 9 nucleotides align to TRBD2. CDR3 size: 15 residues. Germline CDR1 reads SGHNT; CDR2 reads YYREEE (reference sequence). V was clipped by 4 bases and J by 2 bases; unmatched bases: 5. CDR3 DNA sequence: TGTGCCAGCAGCGGGGCTAGCGGGGCCACAGATACGCAGTATTTT. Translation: CASSGASGATDTQYF.

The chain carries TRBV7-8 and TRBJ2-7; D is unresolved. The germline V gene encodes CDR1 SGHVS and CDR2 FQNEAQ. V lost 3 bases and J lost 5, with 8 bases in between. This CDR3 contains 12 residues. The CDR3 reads CASSLSRNEQYF. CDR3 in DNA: TGTGCCAGCAGCTTGTCGAGAAACGAGCAGTACTTC.

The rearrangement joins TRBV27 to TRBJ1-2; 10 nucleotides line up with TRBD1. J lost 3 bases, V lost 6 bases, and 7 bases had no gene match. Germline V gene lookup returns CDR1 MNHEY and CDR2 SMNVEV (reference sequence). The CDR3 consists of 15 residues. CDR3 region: CASRLGQGGYYGYTF. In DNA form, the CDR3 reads TGTGCCAGCAGGCTAGGACAGGGGGGTTACTATGGCTACACCTTC.

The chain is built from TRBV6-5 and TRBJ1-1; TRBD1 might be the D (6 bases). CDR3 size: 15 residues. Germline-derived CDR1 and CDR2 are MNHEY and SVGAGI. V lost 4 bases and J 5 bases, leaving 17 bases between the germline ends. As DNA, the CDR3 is TGTGCCAGCAGTTCGTACAGGGCCCTAGGGACTGAAGCTTTCTTT. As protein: CASSSYRALGTEAFF.

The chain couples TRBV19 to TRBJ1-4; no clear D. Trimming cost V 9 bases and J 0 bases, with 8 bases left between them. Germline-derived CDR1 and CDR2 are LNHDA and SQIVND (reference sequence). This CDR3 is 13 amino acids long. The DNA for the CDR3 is TGTGCCAGCATCCCCCCAACTAATGAAAAACTGTTTTTT. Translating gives CASIPPTNEKLFF.

CDR3: CSVEKGQGDKETQYF. As DNA, the CDR3 is TGCAGCGTTGAGAAAGGACAGGGGGACAAAGAGACCCAGTACTTC. This chain uses TRBV29-1 with TRBJ2-5; 10 bases match TRBD1. This CDR3 is built from 15 residues. V gave up 3 bases and J gave up 3 bases; unmatched junction bases: 7. Germline CDR1 is SQVTM and CDR2 is ANQGSEA.

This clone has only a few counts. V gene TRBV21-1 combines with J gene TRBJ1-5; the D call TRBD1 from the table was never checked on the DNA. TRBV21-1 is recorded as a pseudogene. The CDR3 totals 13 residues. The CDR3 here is CATRGTGNQPQHF. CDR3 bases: TGTGCCACTCGAGGGACAGGGAATCAGCCCCAGCATTTT.

In nucleotides, the CDR3 is TGTGCCAGCAGCTTCGGCGGGGGAAGCTCCTACGAGCAGTACTTC. Encoded protein: CASSFGGGSSYEQYF. The chain links TRBV7-2 to TRBJ2-7; 7 nucleotides agree with TRBD2. J lost 0 bases, V lost 3 bases, and 5 bases had no gene match. CDR3 length equals 15 residues. Germline assignment: CDR1 SGHTA and CDR2 FQGNSA.

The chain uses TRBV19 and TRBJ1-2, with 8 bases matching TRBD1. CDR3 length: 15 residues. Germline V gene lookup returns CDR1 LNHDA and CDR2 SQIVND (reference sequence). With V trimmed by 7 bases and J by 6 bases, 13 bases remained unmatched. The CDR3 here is CASTQMARGLDGYTF. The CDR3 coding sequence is TGTGCCAGTACTCAAATGGCCAGGGGGCTTGATGGCTACACCTTC.

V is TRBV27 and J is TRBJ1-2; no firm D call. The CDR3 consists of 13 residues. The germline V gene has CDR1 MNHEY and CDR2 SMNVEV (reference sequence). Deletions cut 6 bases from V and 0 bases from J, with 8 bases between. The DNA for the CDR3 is TGTGCCAGCAGGTCAGGCGCTAACTATGGCTACACCTTC. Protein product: CASRSGANYGYTF.

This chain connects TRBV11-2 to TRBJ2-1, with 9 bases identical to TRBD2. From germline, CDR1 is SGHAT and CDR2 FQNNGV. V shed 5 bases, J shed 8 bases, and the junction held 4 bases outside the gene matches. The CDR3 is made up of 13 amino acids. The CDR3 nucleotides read TGTGCCAGCAGCCATGCGGGGGGGTATGAGCAGTTCTTC. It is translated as CASSHAGGYEQFF.

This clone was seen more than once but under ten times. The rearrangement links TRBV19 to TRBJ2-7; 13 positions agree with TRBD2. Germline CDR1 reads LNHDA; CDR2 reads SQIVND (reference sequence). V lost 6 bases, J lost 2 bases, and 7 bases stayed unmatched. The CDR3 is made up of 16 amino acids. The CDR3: CASRRTTSGGAYEQYF. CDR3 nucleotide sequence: TGTGCCAGTAGGAGGACAACTAGCGGGGGGGCCTACGAGCAGTACTTC.

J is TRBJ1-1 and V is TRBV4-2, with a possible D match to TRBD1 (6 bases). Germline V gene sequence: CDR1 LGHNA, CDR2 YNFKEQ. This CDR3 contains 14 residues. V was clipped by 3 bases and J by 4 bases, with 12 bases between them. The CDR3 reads CASSQGDISTEAFF. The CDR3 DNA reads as TGTGCCAGCAGCCAGGGGGACATTTCCACTGAAGCTTTCTTT.

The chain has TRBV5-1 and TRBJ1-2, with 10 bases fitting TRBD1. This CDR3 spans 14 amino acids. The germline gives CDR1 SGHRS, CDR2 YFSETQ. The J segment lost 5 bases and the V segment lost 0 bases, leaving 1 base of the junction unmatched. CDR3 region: CASSLGGQGYGYTF. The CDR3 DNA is TGCGCCAGCAGCTTGGGGGGACAGGGGTATGGCTACACCTTC.

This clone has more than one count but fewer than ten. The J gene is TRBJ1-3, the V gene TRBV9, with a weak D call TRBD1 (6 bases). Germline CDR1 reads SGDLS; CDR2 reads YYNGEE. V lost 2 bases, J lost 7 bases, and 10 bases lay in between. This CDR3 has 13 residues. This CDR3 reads CASSVGRGNTIYF. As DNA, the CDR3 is TGTGCCAGCAGCGTCGGCAGGGGTAACACCATATATTTT.

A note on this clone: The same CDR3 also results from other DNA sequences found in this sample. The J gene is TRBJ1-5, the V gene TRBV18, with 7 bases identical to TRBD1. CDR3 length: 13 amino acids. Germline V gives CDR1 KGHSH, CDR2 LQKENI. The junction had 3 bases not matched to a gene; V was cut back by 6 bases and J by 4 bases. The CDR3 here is CASSPDRNQPQHF. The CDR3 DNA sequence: TGTGCCAGCTCCCCGGACAGGAATCAGCCCCAGCATTTT.

CDR3 loop: CASSLGAGGPEKLFF. The CDR3 bases are TGTGCCAGCAGTTTGGGAGCAGGGGGCCCCGAAAAACTGTTTTTT. V usage is TRBV7-9 and J usage is TRBJ1-4; 8 nucleotides agree with TRBD1. The CDR3 covers 15 residues. Germline-derived CDR1 and CDR2 are SEHNR and FQNEAQ (reference sequence). The V and J ends lost 6 bases and 8 bases, in that order; junction bases with no gene match: 11.

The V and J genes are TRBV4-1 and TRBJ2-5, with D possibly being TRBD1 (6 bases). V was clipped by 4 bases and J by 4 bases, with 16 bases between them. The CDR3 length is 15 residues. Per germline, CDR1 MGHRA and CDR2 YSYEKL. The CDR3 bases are TGCGCCAGCAGCCTTCTACAGGGTATGGGAGAGACCCAGTACTTC. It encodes CASSLLQGMGETQYF.

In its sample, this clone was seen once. CDR3 in DNA: TGTGCCAGCAGTTACTCGAGGGCAGGGAGGAACAATGAGCAGTTCTTC. Translation: CASSYSRAGRNNEQFF. This chain connects TRBV6-5 to TRBJ2-1; possible D gene TRBD2, 6 bases. Trimming shortened V by 0 bases and J by 5 bases, and 14 bases separated the two germline ends. This CDR3 spans 16 amino acids. Germline V CDR1 and CDR2: MNHEY, SVGAGI.

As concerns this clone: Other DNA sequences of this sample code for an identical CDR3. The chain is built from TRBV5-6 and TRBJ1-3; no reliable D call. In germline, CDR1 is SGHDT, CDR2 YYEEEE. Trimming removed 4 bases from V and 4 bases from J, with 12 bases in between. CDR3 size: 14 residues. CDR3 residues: CASSPRGLGNTIYF. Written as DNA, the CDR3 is TGTGCCAGCAGCCCCAGAGGGCTCGGAAACACCATATATTTT.

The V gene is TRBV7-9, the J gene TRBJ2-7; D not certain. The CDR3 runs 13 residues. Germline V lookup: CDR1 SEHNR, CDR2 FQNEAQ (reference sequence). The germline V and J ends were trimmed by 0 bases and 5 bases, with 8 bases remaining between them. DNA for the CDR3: TGTGCCAGCAGCTTAGCACTCCGCGACGAGCAGTACTTC. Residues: CASSLALRDEQYF.

CDR3 sequence: CASSLAPGQGQETQYF. CDR3 coding DNA: TGCGCCAGCAGCTTGGCCCCGGGACAGGGGCAAGAGACCCAGTACTTC. The chain joins TRBV5-1 to TRBJ2-5, with 10 nucleotides matching TRBD1. The CDR3 runs to 16 residues. V was pared by 0 bases and J by 2 bases, with 4 bases of the junction left unmatched. Germline values: CDR1 SGHRS, CDR2 YFSETQ.

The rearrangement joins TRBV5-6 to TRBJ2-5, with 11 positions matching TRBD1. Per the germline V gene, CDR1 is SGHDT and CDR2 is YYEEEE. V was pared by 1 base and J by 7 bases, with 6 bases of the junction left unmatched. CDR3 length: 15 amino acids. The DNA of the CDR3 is TGTGCCAGCAGCTTGAGGACAGGGGGCTTGGGGACCCAGTACTTC. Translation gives CASSLRTGGLGTQYF. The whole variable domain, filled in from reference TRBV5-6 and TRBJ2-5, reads DAGVTQSPTHLIKTRGQQVTLRCSPKSGHDTVSWYQQALGQGPQFIFQYYEEEERQRGNFPDRFSGHQFPNYSSELNVNALLLGDSALYLCASSLRTGGLGTQYFGPGTRLLVL.